This TCR beta chain was retrieved from a study of regulatory T cells in long-lasting Graves disease. iRepertoire HTBI primers and Arm-PCR of CDR3 regions built TCR beta libraries. Each CDR3 protein is one row after TCRdb ran MiXCR on the multiplex PCR reads. The sample shows about 420,000 distinct CDR3 sequences, less than 20% of them seen only once. Documented time point: newly diagnosed GD, antithyroid drugs for less than 3 months. Isolated PBMC RNA provided the starting material for the TCR library. With 7 bases removed from V and 8 bases from J, the gap between germline ends came to 14 bases. Germline V gene sequence: CDR1 GTSNPN, CDR2 SVGIG (reference sequence). This CDR3 region has 11 residues. This clonotype was counted between two and nine times. This sequence may be a read error, since a much larger clone differs from it by one base. The CDR3 carries no conserved terminal phenylalanine or tryptophan, so it likely arises from a read error.

These data also featured in a second study, about T cells in Graves' hyperthyroidism and ophthalmopathy.

Material: peripheral blood mononuclear cells (PBMCs), obtained at new diagnosis, from a patient treated with antithyroid drugs. The chain uses TRBV30 and TRBJ1-2; D call uncertain. The clonotype comes from a woman aged 18-30 years with Graves disease. The chain's CDR3 is CAFYQIGGYTL. The CDR3 DNA is TGTGCCTTCTATCAGATAGGAGGCTACACCCTC.